This T cell receptor (beta chain) was sequenced for a study of blood T cell repertoires in COVID-19. The wider study: Sample material is recorded as cDNA or gDNA derived from T cells, B-cell-depleted T cells, or PBMCs.

Clones were sequenced by immunoSEQ multiplex PCR, and TCRdb holds only the in-frame ones, with some missing. Altogether about 270,000 clones are present, approximately 89% being singletons, with the ten largest covering 1.2%. Unmatched junction bases numbered 9, after V lost 2 bases and J lost 2 bases. Germline CDR1 is GTSNPN and CDR2 is SVGIG (reference sequence). The CDR3 has 16 amino acids. Participants, about 18 to 90 years old, spanned around 25 US areas. This chain connects TRBV30 to TRBJ1-3, with 7 bases fitting TRBD1. Input material: PBMCs or T cells enriched from blood (not recorded which). This clonotype originated in a middle-aged woman with acute COVID-19. CDR3 nucleotides: TGTGCCTGGAGTAGAAGACAGGGAGACCCTGGAAACACCATATATTTT. Protein product: CAWSRRQGDPGNTIYF.